This TCR beta chain was sequenced during a study of identical twins. Germline trimming cut 2 bases from V and 15 bases from J; bases unmatched to any gene: 9. CDR1 and CDR2 from the germline V gene are SQVTM and ANQGSEA. The CDR3 totals 13 residues. Whole-study results and caveats: Models predicted less out-of-frame TCR alpha sharing in monozygotic twins than was found. Findings came from cross-sectional statistics, without long-term follow-up of donors.

This clonotype appeared a few times. Its antigen is currently unknown. TCRdb ran MiXCR on the 5' RACE reads and lists one entry per CDR3 protein. The sample records some 1,600,000 distinct CDR3 sequences, about 30% being singletons. The V gene is TRBV29-1, the J gene TRBJ1-5, with 11 bases matching TRBD1. Sequencing used cord blood. The clonotype originates from a newborn girl in good health. The CDR3: CSVERDRGSPRHF. DNA of the CDR3: TGCAGCGTTGAACGGGACAGGGGGTCCCCGCGGCATTTT.